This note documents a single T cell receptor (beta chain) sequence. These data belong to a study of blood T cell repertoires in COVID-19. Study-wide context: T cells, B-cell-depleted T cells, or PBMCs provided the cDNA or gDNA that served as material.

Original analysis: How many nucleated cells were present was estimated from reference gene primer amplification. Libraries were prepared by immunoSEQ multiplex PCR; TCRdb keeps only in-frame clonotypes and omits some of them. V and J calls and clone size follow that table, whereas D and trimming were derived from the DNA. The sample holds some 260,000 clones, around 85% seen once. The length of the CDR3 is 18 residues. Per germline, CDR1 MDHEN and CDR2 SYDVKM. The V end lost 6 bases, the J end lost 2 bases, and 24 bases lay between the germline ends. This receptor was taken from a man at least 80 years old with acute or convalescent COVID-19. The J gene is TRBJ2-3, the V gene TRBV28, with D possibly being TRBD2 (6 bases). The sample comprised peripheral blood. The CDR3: CASSYPNRLALSTDTQYF. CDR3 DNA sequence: TGTGCCAGCAGCTATCCCAACAGGCTAGCGCTCTCCACAGATACGCAGTATTTT.